Presented here are 29 T cell receptor beta chains from one specimen sequenced in a study of graft-versus-host responses after intestinal transplantation. TCRdb keeps only in-frame clones here, not all; method: immunoSEQ multiplex PCR. The sample has approximately 86,000 clones, about nine tenths seen once. Their target antigens are unknown. The material was unstimulated CD4+ T cells sorted from spleen or lymph node cells, obtained before intestinal transplant. These receptors were collected from a human donor who received an intestinal transplant.

The chain links TRBV7-9 to TRBJ1-3; the match to TRBD1 covers 7 bases. J was trimmed by 4 bases and V by 1 base; bases with no gene match: 4. CDR1 is SEHNR and CDR2 is FQNEAQ in the germline V gene (reference sequence). This CDR3 comprises 15 residues. CDR3: CASSLDGTAGNTIYF. Here the CDR3 DNA reads TGTGCCAGCAGCTTAGATGGGACAGCGGGAAACACCATATATTTT.

The chain joins TRBV4-1 to TRBJ1-1; possibly TRBD1 for D (5 bases). This CDR3 has 17 residues. From germline, CDR1 is MGHRA and CDR2 YSYEKL. With 2 bases removed from V and 0 bases from J, the gap between germline ends came to 16 bases. CDR3 bases: TGCGCCAGCAGCCAAATAGGGTCGGGGGGAGTGAACACTGAAGCTTTCTTT. It specifies CASSQIGSGGVNTEAFF.

The chain employs TRBV2 and TRBJ2-5; D might be TRBD2 (5 bases). The germline V gene encodes CDR1 SNHLY and CDR2 FYNNEI. The V end lost 5 bases, the J end lost 2 bases, and 9 bases lay between the germline ends. There are 13 residues in the CDR3. In DNA form, the CDR3 reads TGTGCCAGCAGTCGCAGAGGGCAAGAGACCCAGTACTTC. Translation gives CASSRRGQETQYF.

The J gene is TRBJ1-6, the V gene TRBV9, with a weak D call TRBD1 (5 bases). This CDR3 has 14 amino acids. The ends were cut back, 4 bases at V and 12 bases at J, with 17 bases in the middle. Germline-derived CDR1 and CDR2 are SGDLS and YYNGEE. The CDR3 sequence: CASSPRQQWGPLHF. DNA of the CDR3: TGTGCCAGCAGCCCACGACAGCAATGGGGACCCCTCCACTTT.

This clone was found once. The chain uses TRBV7-2 and TRBJ2-7; 9 positions agree with TRBD1. CDR3 size: 15 residues. CDR1 is SGHTA and CDR2 is FQGNSA in the germline V gene. The junction had 9 bases not matched to a gene; V was cut back by 6 bases and J by 3 bases. The DNA of the CDR3 is TGTGCCAGCAGAAAGAGGGGGACAGGGTTCTACGAGCAGTACTTC. Translated, it gives CASRKRGTGFYEQYF.

V is TRBV4-3 and J is TRBJ1-5, with TRBD1 matching over 7 bases. The CDR3 totals 14 residues. Trimming removed 0 bases from V and 7 bases from J; junction bases left unmatched: 3. Germline CDR1 and CDR2: LGHNA and YSLEER. The CDR3 loop reads CASSQERQGQPQHF. CDR3 in DNA: TGCGCCAGCAGCCAAGAGCGACAGGGACAGCCCCAGCATTTT.

The chain couples TRBV6-5 to TRBJ1-6, with 7 bases fitting TRBD1. CDR1 is MNHEY and CDR2 is SVGAGI in the germline V gene. This CDR3 spans 15 amino acids. J lost 7 bases, V lost 6 bases, and 9 bases had no gene match. In nucleotides, the CDR3 is TGTGCCAGCAGGGGGGGACAGCTAGTAAATTCACCCCTCCACTTT. This encodes CASRGGQLVNSPLHF.

The CDR3, as DNA: TGCGCCAGCAGCATTAGCGGGGGGGATACAGATACGCAGTATTTT. Protein product: CASSISGGDTDTQYF. The chain links TRBV5-1 to TRBJ2-3, with 11 bases that match TRBD2. Trimming took 4 bases from V and 3 from J; bases not matched to a gene: 4. CDR1 and CDR2 (germline): SGHRS, YFSETQ. The CDR3 extends over 15 amino acids.

The chain recombines TRBV4-3 with TRBJ1-2; TRBD1 matches 8 bases. The trim removed 0 bases at V and 4 bases at J, leaving 10 bases unmatched. The length of the CDR3 is 17 residues. From germline, CDR1 is LGHNA and CDR2 YSLEER. The CDR3 nucleotides are TGCGCCAGCAGCCAAGATATGGGACAGGCCAACCTCTATGGCTACACCTTC. This gives the protein CASSQDMGQANLYGYTF.

The chain uses TRBV5-1 and TRBJ2-7; TRBD1 matches 7 bases. This CDR3 has 15 residues. The germline V gene encodes CDR1 SGHRS and CDR2 YFSETQ. Germline trimming cut 0 bases from V and 3 bases from J; bases unmatched to any gene: 6. CDR3 nucleotide sequence: TGCGCCAGCAGCTTGGGCCCGGGACAGTTCTACGAGCAGTACTTC. This codes for CASSLGPGQFYEQYF.

V usage is TRBV6-9 and J usage is TRBJ2-1; 7 bases are a match to TRBD2. J lost 5 bases, V lost 2 bases, and 0 bases had no gene match. Germline V gene lookup returns CDR1 MNHGY and CDR2 SVAAGI. The CDR3 has 13 amino acids. The DNA of the CDR3 is TGTGCCAGCAGTTATGCGGGGGACAATGAGCAGTTCTTC. Translated, it gives CASSYAGDNEQFF.

The J gene is TRBJ2-3, the V gene TRBV2; D uncertain. The CDR3 loop spans 13 amino acids. Germline lookup yields CDR1 SNHLY and CDR2 FYNNEI. Trimming shortened V by 1 base and J by 4 bases, and 6 bases separated the two germline ends. CDR3 bases: TGTGCCAGCAGTGAAGAAATAGCAGATACGCAGTATTTT. It translates to CASSEEIADTQYF.

V usage is TRBV25-1 and J usage is TRBJ1-2; 9 bases align to TRBD1. The germline CDR1 and CDR2 sequences are MGHDK and SYGVNS. V lost 6 bases to trimming and J lost 3 bases; unmatched junction nucleotides: 2. The length of the CDR3 is 13 residues. The CDR3 loop is CASRGTGYYGYTF. In DNA, the CDR3 is TGTGCCAGCAGAGGGACAGGGTACTATGGCTACACCTTC.

This sequence joins TRBV7-2 and TRBJ2-5; 9 nucleotides align to TRBD1. This CDR3 has 14 amino acids. The germline V gene has CDR1 SGHTA and CDR2 FQGNSA. After removal of 5 bases from V and 5 bases from J, the junction contained 6 bases not matched to a gene. As DNA, the CDR3 is TGTGCCAGCAGCGACCGGGACAGGGCTGAGACCCAGTACTTC. Protein product: CASSDRDRAETQYF.

The chain joins TRBV2 to TRBJ2-7, with D possibly being TRBD1 (5 bases). Germline V CDR1 and CDR2: SNHLY, FYNNEI. The ends were cut back, 2 bases at V and 3 bases at J, with 11 bases in the middle. CDR3 length: 14 residues. The CDR3 loop is CASSENRYFYEQYF. CDR3 nucleotides: TGTGCCAGCAGTGAAAACAGGTACTTCTACGAGCAGTACTTC.

This clone came up a few times. The CDR3 sequence: CATSPDSGRDEAFF. The DNA for the CDR3 is TGTGCCACCTCACCTGACAGTGGCCGAGACGAAGCTTTCTTT. V usage is TRBV19 and J usage is TRBJ1-1, with D maybe TRBD1 (5 bases). Trimming shortened V by 10 bases and J by 8 bases, and 23 bases separated the two germline ends. Germline V gene sequence: CDR1 LNHDA, CDR2 SQIVND (reference sequence). The CDR3 is made up of 14 amino acids.

V gene TRBV7-2 combines with J gene TRBJ2-1, with 7 bases that match TRBD1. Germline loops: CDR1 SGHTA, CDR2 FQGNSA. The CDR3 consists of 15 residues. J was trimmed by 5 bases and V by 5 bases; bases with no gene match: 9. The CDR3 nucleotides read TGTGCCAGCAGCCGGCAGGGGGAATGGAACAATGAGCAGTTCTTC. Translated: CASSRQGEWNNEQFF.

The chain couples TRBV7-9 to TRBJ2-3; D not certain. The CDR3 loop spans 12 amino acids. From germline, CDR1 is SEHNR and CDR2 FQNEAQ (reference sequence). The ends were cut back, 0 bases at V and 4 bases at J, with 2 bases in the middle. CDR3 residues: CASSLAADTQYF. The CDR3 bases are TGTGCCAGCAGCTTAGCCGCAGATACGCAGTATTTT.

In this sample, this clone turned up once. The gene calls are TRBV7-9 and TRBJ1-4; 7 bases are shared with TRBD1. CDR3 length: 13 amino acids. The trim removed 3 bases at V and 8 bases at J, leaving 3 bases unmatched. Germline V gives CDR1 SEHNR, CDR2 FQNEAQ (reference sequence). Here the CDR3 reads CASSFSQGEKLFF. CDR3 bases: TGTGCCAGCAGCTTCTCACAGGGGGAAAAACTGTTTTTT.

The chain combines TRBV5-6 with TRBJ2-2; D not certain. This CDR3 region has 15 residues. Looked up from germline, CDR1 is SGHDT and CDR2 is YYEEEE. V gave up 2 bases and J gave up 5 bases, with 13 bases separating them. The CDR3 nucleotides read TGTGCCAGCAGCTTTCTCCCCAGTTTGACCGGGGAGCTGTTTTTT. Amino acid sequence: CASSFLPSLTGELFF. Supplemented by reference TRBV5-6 and TRBJ2-2, the full variable domain reads DAGVTQSPTHLIKTRGQQVTLRCSPKSGHDTVSWYQQALGQGPQFIFQYYEEEERQRGNFPDRFSGHQFPNYSSELNVNALLLGDSALYLCASSFLPSLTGELFFGEGSRLTVL.

The chain is built from TRBV10-3 and TRBJ2-5; weak D call: TRBD2 (5 bases). The CDR3 sequence is 12 residues long. The V gene's germline CDR1 is ENHRY and CDR2 SYGVKD. V shed 4 bases and J shed 2 bases, with 5 bases lying between them. This CDR3 reads CAISAGQETQYF. The CDR3 bases are TGTGCCATCAGTGCGGGACAAGAGACCCAGTACTTC.

The rearrangement joins TRBV29-1 to TRBJ2-3; D may be TRBD1 (6 bases). In germline, CDR1 is SQVTM, CDR2 ANQGSEA. Trimming took 3 bases from V and 5 from J, leaving 6 bases between them. This CDR3 region has 11 residues. The CDR3: CSVDRGDTQYF. The CDR3 DNA is TGCAGCGTTGACAGGGGAGATACGCAGTATTTT.

This sequence joins TRBV6-1 and TRBJ1-2; 7 bases agree with TRBD1. V gave up 8 bases and J gave up 5 bases; unmatched junction bases: 11. Germline V lookup: CDR1 MNHNS, CDR2 SASEGT. CDR3 length: 14 residues. This CDR3 is CASVPTGTVYGYTF. For the CDR3, the DNA is TGTGCCAGCGTCCCAACCGGGACAGTTTATGGCTACACCTTC.

This clone was counted once. The V call is TRBV30, the J call TRBJ1-1; no definite D call. The CDR3 is 13 amino acids. Germline V gene lookup returns CDR1 GTSNPN and CDR2 SVGIG (reference sequence). The V end was cut by 4 bases, the J end by 2 bases, with 11 bases between. The CDR3 sequence is CAWNTGPNTEAFF. Here the CDR3 DNA reads TGTGCCTGGAATACTGGGCCCAACACTGAAGCTTTCTTT.

V gene TRBV5-1 combines with J gene TRBJ1-4, with D uncertain. Germline lookup yields CDR1 SGHRS and CDR2 YFSETQ. V gave up 2 bases and J gave up 6 bases, with 11 bases separating them. There are 14 residues in the CDR3. The CDR3, as DNA: TGCGCCAGCAGCTTCCGCGGGGTCGATGAAAAACTGTTTTTT. This gives the protein CASSFRGVDEKLFF. Together with reference TRBV5-1 and TRBJ1-4, the CDR3 gives the full variable domain: KAGVTQTPRYLIKTRGQQVTLSCSPISGHRSVSWYQQTPGQGLQFLFEYFSETQRNKGNFPGRFSGRQFSNSRSEMNVSTLELGDSALYLCASSFRGVDEKLFFGSGTQLSVL.

This chain uses TRBV4-3 with TRBJ2-7; 9 bases match TRBD2. Germline trimming cut 0 bases from V and 10 bases from J; bases unmatched to any gene: 7. This CDR3 contains 14 residues. Per germline, CDR1 LGHNA and CDR2 YSLEER. This CDR3 reads CASSQEASGTAQYF. In DNA form, the CDR3 reads TGCGCCAGCAGCCAAGAGGCTAGCGGGACAGCCCAGTACTTC.

The rearrangement uses TRBV29-1 and TRBJ1-1, with 10 positions matching TRBD1. J gave up 4 bases and V 7 bases, and 3 bases lay outside the gene matches. CDR1 SQVTM and CDR2 ANQGSEA come from the germline V gene. This CDR3 contains 12 residues. The CDR3 is CSGTGGSTEAFF. CDR3 bases: TGCAGCGGGACAGGGGGATCCACTGAAGCTTTCTTT.

The CDR3, as DNA: TGTGCCAGCTCACCACGCGGTATCAGGGGGGACACTGAAGCTTTCTTT. Amino acids: CASSPRGIRGDTEAFF. V usage is TRBV18 and J usage is TRBJ1-1; TRBD1 matches 7 bases. The CDR3 sequence is 16 residues long. Germline values: CDR1 KGHSH, CDR2 LQKENI. J was trimmed by 3 bases and V by 1 base; bases with no gene match: 8.

This chain joins TRBV4-3 and TRBJ2-1; D might be TRBD2 (6 bases). The CDR3 runs to 15 residues. V dropped 1 base and J dropped 9 bases, with 16 bases sitting between them. Germline lookup yields CDR1 LGHNA and CDR2 YSLEER. Here the CDR3 DNA reads TGCGCCAGCAGCCAAGGGCGGGACTGGGGCGGTGAGCAGTTCTTC. Its protein is CASSQGRDWGGEQFF.